A single sample gave rise to the 11 T cell receptor beta chains below, sequenced in a study of CD8 T cell repertoires and HIV-1 epitope variants. Using immunoSEQ multiplex PCR, the repertoire was profiled, and TCRdb retains in-frame clones only, with some absent. The table includes thousands of clones, about 71% detected once. No cognate antigen is known for these TCRs. Input material: cultured CD8+ T cells derived from PBMCs. Receptors originate from a male donor with HIV.

The chain couples TRBV27 to TRBJ1-2; TRBD1 is a possible D gene (6 bases). CDR3 length equals 14 residues. Deletions cut 2 bases from V and 5 bases from J, with 12 bases between. Looked up from germline, CDR1 is MNHEY and CDR2 is SMNVEV (reference sequence). In nucleotides, the CDR3 is TGTGCCAGCAGTTTAGGGCAGGGGAGGTATGGCTACACCTTC. Translation gives CASSLGQGRYGYTF.

The chain links TRBV19 to TRBJ1-1; 8 bases align to TRBD1. V was pared by 8 bases and J by 6 bases, with 5 bases of the junction left unmatched. Germline V gene sequence: CDR1 LNHDA, CDR2 SQIVND (reference sequence). CDR3 length equals 12 residues. CDR3 residues: CASVTGGSEAFF. In nucleotides, the CDR3 is TGTGCCAGTGTCACAGGGGGTTCTGAAGCTTTCTTT.

The V gene is TRBV28, the J gene TRBJ1-1; weak D call: TRBD1 (6 bases). V was shortened by 4 bases and J by 1 base, with 22 bases between the two germline ends. The CDR3 length is 18 residues. Per germline, CDR1 MDHEN and CDR2 SYDVKM. The DNA of the CDR3 is TGTGCCAGCAGTTCCCTCTTTACAGGGTTTCATAGGAACACTGAAGCTTTCTTT. It encodes CASSSLFTGFHRNTEAFF.

The chain recombines TRBV9 with TRBJ1-3; TRBD1 agrees at 7 bases. Trimming at V came to 3 bases and at J to 0 bases, leaving 3 bases not matched to a gene. CDR3 length: 15 amino acids. CDR1 and CDR2 (germline): SGDLS, YYNGEE. CDR3: CASSATGNSGNTIYF. CDR3 sequence (DNA): TGTGCCAGCAGCGCGACAGGGAACTCTGGAAACACCATATATTTT.

This chain links TRBV30 with TRBJ1-1; the D is unclear. Germline CDR1 is GTSNPN and CDR2 is SVGIG (reference sequence). V was clipped by 3 bases and J by 4 bases, with 12 bases between them. The CDR3 contains 13 residues. This chain's CDR3 is CAWRGWASTEAFF. The CDR3 bases are TGTGCCTGGAGGGGGTGGGCATCCACTGAAGCTTTCTTT.

This clone was seen a single time. The chain uses TRBV10-1 and TRBJ2-2, with TRBD2 matching 8 bases. Losses at the gene ends were 0 bases for V and 5 bases for J; bases not matched to a gene: 8. CDR3 length equals 17 residues. Germline CDR1 is WNHNN and CDR2 is SYGVQD (reference sequence). The chain's CDR3 is CASSESPGGPRTGELFF. The CDR3 bases are TGCGCCAGCAGTGAGTCTCCGGGAGGGCCGCGGACCGGGGAGCTGTTTTTT.

This chain links TRBV28 with TRBJ2-5; 14 bases are shared with TRBD2. The V segment lost 5 bases and the J segment 0 bases; nucleotides outside the gene matches: 5. Looked up from germline, CDR1 is MDHEN and CDR2 is SYDVKM. The CDR3 has 17 amino acids. CDR3 DNA: TGTGCCAGCAGTACACGGACTAGCGGGGGGAACCAAGAGACCCAGTACTTC. It specifies CASSTRTSGGNQETQYF.

This clone has more than one count but fewer than ten. This chain joins TRBV10-2 and TRBJ2-7; D remains unclear. Between the trimmed V and J ends, which lost 2 bases and 4 bases, there was a span of 6 bases. This CDR3 is 12 amino acids long. In germline, CDR1 is WSHSY, CDR2 SAAADI. The chain's CDR3 is CASSEGVYEQYF. The CDR3 DNA reads as TGCGCCAGCAGTGAGGGGGTTTACGAGCAGTACTTC.

The chain is built from TRBV28 and TRBJ1-5; 7 bases line up with TRBD1. Germline V CDR1 and CDR2: MDHEN, SYDVKM. The CDR3 has 15 amino acids. The J segment lost 2 bases and the V segment lost 4 bases, leaving 5 bases of the junction unmatched. This CDR3 reads CASSSGTGGNQPQHF. The CDR3 nucleotides are TGTGCCAGCAGTTCGGGCACAGGGGGCAATCAGCCCCAGCATTTT.

In its sample, this clone was seen a few times. The chain links TRBV19 to TRBJ1-5, with D uncertain. Trimming removed 3 bases at V and 2 bases at J, with 8 bases between. The CDR3 is 14 amino acids. Germline V gene sequence: CDR1 LNHDA, CDR2 SQIVND (reference sequence). DNA for the CDR3: TGTGCCAGTAGTATGTCCCTGGGCAATCAGCCCCAGCATTTT. Translated: CASSMSLGNQPQHF.

The chain carries TRBV27 and TRBJ2-1; 9 positions agree with TRBD1. CDR3 length equals 17 residues. Per the germline V gene, CDR1 is MNHEY and CDR2 is SMNVEV (reference sequence). J was trimmed by 5 bases and V by 1 base; bases with no gene match: 9. The CDR3 sequence: CASSLLAGQGNDNEQFF. The CDR3 DNA sequence: TGTGCCAGCAGTTTATTGGCGGGACAGGGAAATGACAATGAGCAGTTCTTC.